Below are 24 T cell receptor beta chains sequenced from a single sample in a study of cytomegalovirus exposure and HLA in healthy donors. Primers: 60 Vbeta forward and 13 Jbeta reverse. Method: immunoSEQ multiplex PCR; TCRdb's copy keeps in-frame clones and lacks some. Among about 150,000 clones listed, 60% to 80% were seen once. The specimen was PBMCs. All receptors come from a man younger than 40 in good health and CMV-seronegative.

The V call is TRBV7-3, the J call TRBJ2-5; TRBD2 aligns across 7 bases. V dropped 1 base and J dropped 4; count of bases not matched to a gene: 6. This CDR3 contains 15 residues. Germline CDR1 reads SGHTA; CDR2 reads FQGTGA. The CDR3 loop is CASSLIREERETQYF. CDR3 nucleotides: TGTGCCAGCAGCTTAATACGGGAGGAACGAGAGACCCAGTACTTC.

The V call is TRBV5-6, the J call TRBJ1-4; TRBD1 might be the D (6 bases). Looked up from germline, CDR1 is SGHDT and CDR2 is YYEEEE. The CDR3 totals 15 residues. Trimming pared 5 bases from V and 10 bases from J, leaving 21 bases between. The CDR3 DNA follows: TGTGCCAGCAGTTTCGGCTTGACAGGAACAGGAAAACTGTTTTTT. Amino acids: CASSFGLTGTGKLFF.

This clone was picked up a small number of times. The chain recombines TRBV7-3 with TRBJ2-7, with a tentative D call TRBD1 (5 bases). The CDR3 is 18 residues long. Trimming left V 2 bases short and J 5 bases short, with 25 bases between. Germline CDR1 reads SGHTA; CDR2 reads FQGTGA. The CDR3 DNA follows: TGTGCCAGCAGCTTATTGAAACGGTGGGGCAGAGTCATCCACGAGCAGTACTTC. The encoded protein is CASSLLKRWGRVIHEQYF.

This chain connects TRBV7-3 to TRBJ2-1, with 8 positions matching TRBD2. The CDR3 sequence is 17 residues long. V was clipped by 2 bases and J by 5 bases; unmatched bases: 11. The V gene's germline CDR1 is SGHTA and CDR2 FQGTGA. For the CDR3, the DNA is TGTGCCAGCAGCTTAGGTCCTCGTGCGGGAGGTGACAATGAGCAGTTCTTC. As protein: CASSLGPRAGGDNEQFF.

J is TRBJ1-4 and V is TRBV28; D possibly corresponds to TRBD1 (5 bases). CDR3 size: 14 residues. Germline lookup yields CDR1 MDHEN and CDR2 SYDVKM. V was shortened by 7 bases and J by 7 bases, with 16 bases between the two germline ends. In DNA, the CDR3 is TGTGCCAGCACCTTCGGAGGGGTTTCTGAAAAACTGTTTTTT. It yields the protein CASTFGGVSEKLFF.

V gene TRBV6-5 combines with J gene TRBJ2-7; TRBD1 matches 7 bases. The CDR3 runs 15 residues. Losses at the gene ends were 1 base for V and 0 bases for J; bases not matched to a gene: 3. CDR1 and CDR2 from the germline V gene are MNHEY and SVGAGI. CDR3 sequence: CASSYFRDSSYEQYF. The DNA for the CDR3 is TGTGCCAGCAGTTACTTTAGGGACAGCTCCTACGAGCAGTACTTC.

This clone was counted a single time. The CDR3 nucleotides are TGTGCCAGCAGTTACGGACAGTCGAACACCGGGGAGCTGTTTTTT. Amino acid sequence: CASSYGQSNTGELFF. The chain combines TRBV6-5 with TRBJ2-2; D perhaps matches TRBD1 (6 bases). The germline CDR1 and CDR2 sequences are MNHEY and SVGAGI. CDR3 length: 15 residues. V was shortened by 2 bases and J by 0 bases, with 7 bases between the two germline ends.

The sample holds one count of this clone. V usage is TRBV4-1 and J usage is TRBJ1-1; possibly TRBD1 for D (5 bases). This CDR3 is 15 amino acids long. Germline V lookup: CDR1 MGHRA, CDR2 YSYEKL. The V and J ends lost 4 bases and 0 bases respectively, with 12 bases between them. Here the CDR3 reads CASSRGGLLNTEAFF. For the CDR3, the DNA is TGCGCCAGCAGCCGCGGGGGACTTCTGAACACTGAAGCTTTCTTT.

In its sample, this clone was seen once. CDR3 in amino acids: CASSRREEVYEQYF. CDR3 nucleotides: TGTGCCAGCAGCAGACGGGAGGAGGTCTACGAGCAGTACTTC. The J gene is TRBJ2-7, the V gene TRBV28, with 7 bases lining up with TRBD2. CDR3 size: 14 residues. Trimming removed 6 bases from V and 3 bases from J; junction bases left unmatched: 8. Germline V lookup: CDR1 MDHEN, CDR2 SYDVKM. Variable domain in full (rest from reference TRBV28 and TRBJ2-7): DVKVTQSSRYLVKRTGEKVFLECVQDMDHENMFWYRQDPGLGLRLIYFSYDVKMKEKGDIPEGYSVSREKKERFSLILESASTNQTSMYLCASSRREEVYEQYFGPGTRLTVT.

V gene TRBV5-1 combines with J gene TRBJ1-5; TRBD1 is a possible D gene (6 bases). V was pared by 0 bases and J by 4 bases, with 8 bases between. The germline V gene encodes CDR1 SGHRS and CDR2 YFSETQ. The CDR3 is 14 amino acids. The CDR3, as DNA: TGCGCCAGCAGCTTGGAGGGGACAAATCAGCCCCAGCATTTT. Translation: CASSLEGTNQPQHF.

The chain recombines TRBV30 with TRBJ1-5; D gene unclear. Germline V gene sequence: CDR1 GTSNPN, CDR2 SVGIG (reference sequence). The CDR3 has 13 residues. The V and J ends lost 2 bases and 6 bases respectively, with 11 bases between them. The CDR3 loop reads CAWSKRARQPQHF. As DNA, the CDR3 is TGTGCCTGGAGTAAGAGGGCACGTCAGCCCCAGCATTTT.

V and J are TRBV27 and TRBJ1-1; TRBD1 might be the D (6 bases). The germline V gene encodes CDR1 MNHEY and CDR2 SMNVEV (reference sequence). V was trimmed by 6 bases and J by 2 bases, leaving 16 bases between them. The CDR3 loop spans 15 amino acids. In DNA form, the CDR3 reads TGTGCCAGCAGCCCTCTCGGGACACTTAACACTGAAGCTTTCTTT. Amino acid sequence: CASSPLGTLNTEAFF.

The chain is built from TRBV4-2 and TRBJ1-4; D is unclear. The CDR3 has 15 amino acids. Trimming stripped 3 bases from V and 0 bases from J, with 8 bases between. CDR1 LGHNA and CDR2 YNFKEQ come from the germline V gene. The CDR3 reads CASSQVEATNEKLFF. CDR3 DNA sequence: TGTGCCAGCAGCCAGGTTGAGGCAACTAATGAAAAACTGTTTTTT.

CDR3 DNA: TGTGCCAGCAGTTACGACAGGGAGGATGACGCTTTCTTT. Amino acid sequence: CASSYDREDDAFF. The chain uses TRBV6-5 and TRBJ1-1; 7 bases align to TRBD1. This CDR3 is 13 amino acids long. Germline trimming cut 2 bases from V and 11 bases from J; bases unmatched to any gene: 8. Germline assignment: CDR1 MNHEY and CDR2 SVGAGI.

This chain connects TRBV6-5 to TRBJ2-3; 7 bases agree with TRBD1. CDR1 and CDR2 from the germline V gene are MNHEY and SVGAGI. The CDR3 loop spans 14 amino acids. Unmatched junction bases numbered 12, after V lost 11 bases and J lost 4 bases. CDR3: CAWNPDRSADTQYF. For the CDR3, the DNA is TGTGCCTGGAACCCGGACAGGAGTGCAGATACGCAGTATTTT.

This clone was recorded once. The gene calls are TRBV27 and TRBJ2-5; 7 bases fit TRBD2. The CDR3 spans 15 residues. V shed 5 bases, J shed 4 bases, and the junction held 10 bases outside the gene matches. Germline V gene data show CDR1 as MNHEY and CDR2 as SMNVEV (reference sequence). The CDR3 sequence is CASSQLAGERETQYF. The CDR3 DNA follows: TGTGCCAGCAGTCAATTGGCGGGAGAGAGAGAGACCCAGTACTTC.

The rearrangement uses TRBV11-2 and TRBJ2-3; 7 bases are a match to TRBD2. V lost 0 bases and J lost 2; bases outside the gene matches: 5. In germline, CDR1 is SGHAT, CDR2 FQNNGV. The CDR3 sequence is 16 residues long. CDR3 amino acids: CASSLDGSGYTDTQYF. CDR3 bases: TGTGCCAGCAGCTTAGATGGTAGCGGGTACACAGATACGCAGTATTTT.

The chain employs TRBV7-9 and TRBJ2-1; 7 positions agree with TRBD2. V lost 8 bases to trimming and J lost 7 bases; unmatched junction nucleotides: 5. The CDR3 is made up of 12 amino acids. Germline V gene data show CDR1 as SEHNR and CDR2 as FQNEAQ (reference sequence). CDR3 region: CASGGGWNEQFF. The DNA for the CDR3 is TGTGCCAGCGGGGGGGGGTGGAATGAGCAGTTCTTC.

CDR3 loop: CASSLGQANYGYTF. The CDR3 bases are TGTGCCAGCAGCCTGGGACAAGCTAACTATGGCTACACCTTC. The chain joins TRBV28 to TRBJ1-2, with D maybe TRBD1 (6 bases). Between the trimmed V and J ends, which lost 6 bases and 0 bases, there was a span of 11 bases. CDR1 is MDHEN, CDR2 SYDVKM, per germline. The CDR3 loop spans 14 amino acids.

The chain uses TRBV4-1 and TRBJ1-2; D might be TRBD1 (6 bases). Between the trimmed V and J ends, which lost 1 base and 2 bases, there was a span of 11 bases. Germline V gives CDR1 MGHRA, CDR2 YSYEKL. There are 15 residues in the CDR3. The CDR3 loop is CASSQGRGGNYGYTF. CDR3 in DNA: TGCGCCAGCAGCCAAGGCCGAGGGGGAAACTATGGCTACACCTTC.

The gene calls are TRBV27 and TRBJ1-1; 11 bases are a match to TRBD1. The CDR3 contains 18 residues. Germline CDR1 MNHEY, CDR2 SMNVEV (reference sequence). Trimming took 3 bases from V and 5 from J; bases not matched to a gene: 14. CDR3 loop: CASSFLYDTGTGGTEAFF. CDR3 nucleotide sequence: TGTGCCAGCAGTTTTTTGTACGATACCGGGACAGGGGGGACTGAAGCTTTCTTT.

This clone was seen once. The rearrangement uses TRBV4-2 and TRBJ1-2; D may be TRBD1 (6 bases). The CDR3 length is 18 residues. Trimming took off 1 base at V and 8 bases at J, with 26 bases between the two ends. CDR1 is LGHNA and CDR2 is YNFKEQ in the germline V gene. The CDR3 is CASSQVIGGHSPPRGYTF. CDR3 sequence (DNA): TGTGCCAGCAGCCAAGTTATCGGGGGGCATTCCCCCCCTCGGGGCTACACCTTC.

The V call is TRBV5-1, the J call TRBJ2-1; D is perhaps TRBD1 (5 bases). Germline lookup yields CDR1 SGHRS and CDR2 YFSETQ. The CDR3 loop spans 15 amino acids. Trimming pared 4 bases from V and 8 bases from J, leaving 19 bases between. The DNA of the CDR3 is TGCGCCAGCAGCGCCCAGGGAATTATGATGGATGAGCAGTTCTTC. It encodes CASSAQGIMMDEQFF.

The V gene is TRBV7-2, the J gene TRBJ2-4, with D possibly TRBD2 on 5 matching bases. V shed 3 bases and J shed 0 bases, with 15 bases lying between them. The CDR3 has 17 amino acids. Looked up from germline, CDR1 is SGHTA and CDR2 is FQGNSA. The CDR3 spells CASSFTGLPLAKNIQYF. The CDR3 bases are TGTGCCAGCAGCTTTACTGGACTGCCTCTAGCCAAAAACATTCAGTACTTC.